Detailed here is one TCR beta chain. Its recognized antigen is unknown. Nothing much larger sits one base from this clone, and base qualities are not available. The library was produced with the immunoSEQ multiplex PCR assay. TCRdb retrieved this table from immuneACCESS and kept in-frame rearrangements only. Not all clones are present; in checked studies, unresolved V genes account for under half, and no reason is known for the remainder. Recorded for this sample are about 59,000 clones; around 93% of them occurred a single time. The ten largest clones represent about 0.33% of the sample. The sample originates from a study of T cell changes during pregnancy in multiple sclerosis (dated by TCRdb to 2018 to 2020). As for the study more broadly: The study looked at changes in the T cell repertoire across pregnancy in women with multiple sclerosis.

In the germline V gene, CDR1 corresponds to SGHRS and CDR2 to YFSETQ. The CDR3 has 20 amino acids, counting the end cysteine and phenylalanine. The CDR3 DNA has 60 bases and is translated from base 1. After removal of 1 base from V and 7 bases from J, the junction retains 15 bases not matched to a gene. Here the chain combines TRBV5-1 and TRBJ2-1; 15 central bases correspond to TRBD2. The input for sequencing was CD4+ T cells from peripheral blood mononuclear cells, taken before pregnancy. This clonotype was obtained from a female donor with multiple sclerosis, enrolled in a pregnancy study. This receptor has the CDR3 CASSLTLMDGLAGGRNEQFF. The nucleotides are TGCGCCAGCAGCTTGACTTTGATGGATGGACTAGCGGGAGGGAGGAATGAGCAGTTCTTC.